This T cell receptor (beta chain) was observed in a study of shared clonotypes between healthy human individuals (TCRdb year 2020). For the study in its entirety: The cohort comprised a couple of women and a few men aged 18 to 49 years. Per donor, three plates each were used for CD4 naive and CD4 memory, two for CD8 naive, and one for CD8 memory. To estimate repertoire size and how much clonotypes are shared between individuals, the study performed deep sequencing of blood TCR repertoires from a few healthy adults. Different laboratories and diverse techniques were used to prepare libraries and sequence TCR repertoires, to increase sequencing depth and limit assay-specific biases. Between about 0.8 and 8.9 billion PBMCs per donor were obtained by leukapheresis. Study-wide findings and limitations: Higher generation probabilities were observed for clonotypes shared by all four sorted-subset donors than for non-shared clonotypes. Across four donors, approximately 5% of naive CD4, roughly 3.5% of naive CD8, 2.3% of memory CD4, and under 0.45% of memory CD8 clonotypes were shared. Because the study included a small number of donors, the genetic and exposure-history diversity represented was limited. Incomplete sequencing was indicated by rarefaction of sorted-subset datasets, despite the large sequencing depth. Only blood was sampled, and tissue TCR repertoires likely differ from those in blood. Pairwise subsampling led to the expectation that sequencing depth would affect the degree of clonotype sharing among donors. Naive subsets generally had larger estimated clonotype richness than memory subsets.

The donors were healthy, HIV-negative adults with no recently reported acute infections or vaccinations. Every donor was a Caucasian adult living in Nashville, Tennessee, USA. CD4+ T cells were enriched by magnetic negative selection, after which naive cells were positively selected on CD45RA and the negative fraction was taken as the memory subset. Blood was collected by leukapheresis, and PBMCs were isolated by Ficoll-Histopaque density gradient centrifugation and then cryopreserved in liquid nitrogen vapor phase. Analytical flow cytometry was used to check the purity and quantity of every magnetically sorted T cell population. Genomic DNA was isolated from every sorted fraction and measured by UV absorbance on a Nanodrop 2000c. Using the deep immunoSEQ assay, TCR CDR3 regions were amplified from genomic DNA by multiplex PCR. Extracted genomic DNA from each cell subset was distributed evenly across all wells of several immunoSEQ 96-well plates, and each plate was treated as a replicate. Each replicate PCR for sorted subsets received about 220 ng genomic DNA, equal to some 32,000 T cell genomes. The purified libraries were quantified using a Qubit 3.0 fluorometer, sized with a Bioanalyzer 2100, and then quantified again using the KAPA Library Quantification kit. Every immunoSEQ 96-well plate was sequenced on a separate single-read 150-cycle Illumina NextSeq 550 flow cell. The original methods were these. Because the immunoSEQ output held only junctional sequences and lacked quality scores, the filtering could not match the filtering applied to full-length reads. To assign V/J genes and CDR3, sequences were annotated using PyIR, a Python wrapper for IgBLAST v1.9, with IMGT germline references. Any read was removed if the V/J assignment was weak (E-value above 1e-6), the CDR3 was missing, or the read contained stop codons, out-of-frame junctions, or ambiguous translated residues. V3J clonotypes were defined by identical inferred V gene, J gene, and CDR3 amino acid sequence. Percentage overlap between repertoires was calculated by dividing the number of shared unique clonotypes by the size of the smaller repertoire. Richness of each repertoire was evaluated using RTK rarefaction, the Chao1 estimator, and Recon v2.1 estimates of unobserved clonotypes. For all TCRbeta clonotypes obtained by the gDNA method from a handful of donors, generation probabilities were computed with OLGA. Sourced from immuneACCESS, this table was stored by TCRdb with only in-frame sequences that have V and J called. A share of the clones is absent; for the studies checked, an unresolved V gene accounts for under half, and the remainder has no known explanation. V, J and clone size derive from that table, while D and trimming were established from the DNA sequence. Within this sample are 1 million to 1.2 million clones, with around three quarters of them counted one time only. The leading ten clones occupy 0.89% of the sample.

Regarding this clone: The clone's antigen remains unknown. There are no base qualities to consult, and no much larger clone falls within one base.

The CDR3 covers 13 residues, taking in both the cysteine and the phenylalanine. Here the CDR3 DNA is all that survives: 39 bases in frame from base 1. Unmatched junction bases come to 1, with V trimmed by 4 bases and J by 3 bases. The germline V gene specifies SQVTM as CDR1 and ANQGSEA as CDR2. The sequencing sample was made of memory CD4+ T cells from PBMCs. The cell subset or site label, as the study defines it: CD45RA-negative fraction. This receptor was taken from a man younger than 35 in good health. Some clones in this sample may be carry-over from other donors' samples. The rearrangement combines TRBV29-1 with TRBJ1-4, with 8 junctional bases fitting TRBD1. The bases read TGCAGCGTTGGGGACAGGTCTAATGAAAAACTGTTTTTT. Translated, it gives CSVGDRSNEKLFF. When the CDR3 is completed using the reference TRBV29-1 and TRBJ1-4 genes on either side, the full variable domain is SAVISQKPSRDICQRGTSLTIQCQVDSQVTMMFWYRQQPGQSLTLIATANQGSEATYESGFVIDKFPISRPNLTFSTLTVSNMSPEDSSIYLCSVGDRSNEKLFFGSGTQLSVL.